What follows is one TCR beta chain and its context. What it recognizes is unknown. These data are taken from a study of OX40 agonist ivuxolimab in advanced cancers. Overall study: Patients in dose escalation had liver, melanoma, kidney or head and neck cancers.

Some clones are missing from TCRdb's copy, which holds only in-frame ones; the method was immunoSEQ multiplex PCR. Among about 89,000 clones listed, under 95% were seen once. Notes on the study in general: No determination was made of the antigen specificity of the expanded peripheral T cells. Low levels of normalized T-cell clonal expansion also appeared in some nonresponders.

This sequence originates from an adult with an advanced solid tumor such as melanoma, head and neck, liver or kidney cancer. The source was CD4+ or CD8+ T cells sorted from blood, collected in a trial of the OX40 agonist ivuxolimab.

CDR3: CASKPGQGGEQYF. CDR3 bases: TGTGCCAGCAAACCTGGACAGGGTGGCGAGCAGTACTTC. The V gene is TRBV28, the J gene TRBJ2-7, with 8 bases identical to TRBD1. Losses at the gene ends were 7 bases for V and 6 bases for J; bases not matched to a gene: 8. In germline, CDR1 is MDHEN, CDR2 SYDVKM. The CDR3 spans 13 residues.